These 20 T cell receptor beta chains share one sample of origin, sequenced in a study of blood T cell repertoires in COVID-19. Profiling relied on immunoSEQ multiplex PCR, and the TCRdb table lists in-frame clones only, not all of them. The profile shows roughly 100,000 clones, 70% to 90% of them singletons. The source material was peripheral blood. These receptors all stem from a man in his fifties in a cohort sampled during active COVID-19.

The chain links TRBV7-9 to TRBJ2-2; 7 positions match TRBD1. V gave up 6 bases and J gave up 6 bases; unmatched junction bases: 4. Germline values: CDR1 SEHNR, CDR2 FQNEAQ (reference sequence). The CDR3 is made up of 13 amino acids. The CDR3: CASRETGPGELFF. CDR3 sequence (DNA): TGTGCCAGCAGGGAGACAGGGCCCGGGGAGCTGTTTTTT.

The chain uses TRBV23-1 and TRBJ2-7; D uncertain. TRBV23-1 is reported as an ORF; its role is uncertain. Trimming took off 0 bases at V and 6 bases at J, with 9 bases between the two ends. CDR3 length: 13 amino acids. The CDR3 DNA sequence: TGCGCCAGCAGTCAATCTTACAATGGCGAGCAGTACTTC. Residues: CASSQSYNGEQYF.

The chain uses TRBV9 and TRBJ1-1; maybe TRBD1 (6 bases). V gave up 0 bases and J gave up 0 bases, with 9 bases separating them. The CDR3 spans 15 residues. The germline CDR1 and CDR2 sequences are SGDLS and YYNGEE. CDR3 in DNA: TGTGCCAGCAGCGTAGTCCCAGGGGTGAACACTGAAGCTTTCTTT. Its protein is CASSVVPGVNTEAFF.

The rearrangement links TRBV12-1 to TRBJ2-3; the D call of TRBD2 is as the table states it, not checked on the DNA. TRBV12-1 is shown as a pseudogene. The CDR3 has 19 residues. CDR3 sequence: CASSFGPSGGIPSTDTQYF. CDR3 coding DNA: TGTGCCAGCAGCTTTGGGCCTAGCGGTGGTATACCGAGCACAGATACGCAGTATTTT.

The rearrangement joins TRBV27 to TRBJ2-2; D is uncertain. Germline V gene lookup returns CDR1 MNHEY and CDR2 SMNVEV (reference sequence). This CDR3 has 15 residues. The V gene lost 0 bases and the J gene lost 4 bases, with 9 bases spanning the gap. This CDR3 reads CASSLSPIGTGELFF. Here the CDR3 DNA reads TGTGCCAGCAGTTTATCCCCGATCGGCACCGGGGAGCTGTTTTTT.

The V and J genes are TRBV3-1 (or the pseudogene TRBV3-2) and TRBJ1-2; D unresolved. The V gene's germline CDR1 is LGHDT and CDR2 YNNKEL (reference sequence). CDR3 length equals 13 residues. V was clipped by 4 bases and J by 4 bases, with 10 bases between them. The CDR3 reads CASSPRGAYGYTF. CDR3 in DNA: TGTGCCAGCAGCCCCCGAGGAGCCTATGGCTACACCTTC.

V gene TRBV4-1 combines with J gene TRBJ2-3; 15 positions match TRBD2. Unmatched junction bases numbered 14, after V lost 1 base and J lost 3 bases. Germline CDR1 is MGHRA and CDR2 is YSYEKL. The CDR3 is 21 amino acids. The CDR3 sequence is CASSQVRGGTSGGRRTDTQYF. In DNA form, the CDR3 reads TGCGCCAGCAGCCAAGTCAGGGGCGGGACTAGCGGGGGGAGGAGGACAGATACGCAGTATTTT.

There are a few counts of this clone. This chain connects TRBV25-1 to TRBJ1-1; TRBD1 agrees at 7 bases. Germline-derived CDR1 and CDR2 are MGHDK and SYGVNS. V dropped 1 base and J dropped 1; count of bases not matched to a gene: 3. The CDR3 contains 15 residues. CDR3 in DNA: TGTGCCAGCAGTGAATCCCCAGGGGGGAACACTGAAGCTTTCTTT. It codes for CASSESPGGNTEAFF. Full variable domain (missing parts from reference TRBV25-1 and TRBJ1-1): EADIYQTPRYLVIGTGKKITLECSQTMGHDKMYWYQQDPGMELHLIHYSYGVNSTEKGDLSSESTVSRIRTEHFPLTLESARPSHTSQYLCASSESPGGNTEAFFGQGTRLTVV.

The CDR3 DNA follows: TGTGCCAGCAGTGACGCGGGTTCCAAAAACATTCAGTACTTC. Encoded protein: CASSDAGSKNIQYF. This sequence joins TRBV27 and TRBJ2-4, with TRBD2 as a possible D gene (5 bases). Trimming cost V 5 bases and J 2 bases, with 10 bases left between them. The CDR3 covers 14 residues. The germline V gene encodes CDR1 MNHEY and CDR2 SMNVEV (reference sequence).

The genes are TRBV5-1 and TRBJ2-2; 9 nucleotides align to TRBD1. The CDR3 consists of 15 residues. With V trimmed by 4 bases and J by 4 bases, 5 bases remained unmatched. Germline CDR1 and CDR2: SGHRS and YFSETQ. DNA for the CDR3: TGCGCCAGCAGCCTCGGGACAGGGTCCACCGGGGAGCTGTTTTTT. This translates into CASSLGTGSTGELFF.

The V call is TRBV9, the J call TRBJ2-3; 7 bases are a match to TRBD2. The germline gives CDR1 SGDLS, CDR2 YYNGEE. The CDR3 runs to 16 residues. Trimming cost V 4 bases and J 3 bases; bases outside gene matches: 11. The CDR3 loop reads CASSPVRGGGTDTQYF. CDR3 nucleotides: TGTGCCAGCAGCCCGGTAAGAGGCGGGGGAACAGATACGCAGTATTTT.

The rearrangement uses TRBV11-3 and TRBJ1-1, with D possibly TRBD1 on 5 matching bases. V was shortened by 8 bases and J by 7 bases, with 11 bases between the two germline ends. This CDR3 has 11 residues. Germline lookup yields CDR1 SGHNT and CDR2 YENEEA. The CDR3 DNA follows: TGTGCCAGCGTCAGGGAGGGTGAAGCTTTCTTT. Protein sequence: CASVREGEAFF.

As DNA, the CDR3 is TGTGCCAGCAGCTTAGCCGGGTCCTACAATGAGCAGTTCTTC. Translating it yields CASSLAGSYNEQFF. The chain recombines TRBV11-2 with TRBJ2-1, with D unresolved. CDR1 is SGHAT and CDR2 is FQNNGV in the germline V gene. The V end was cut by 1 base, the J end by 1 base, with 5 bases between. This CDR3 is built from 14 residues.

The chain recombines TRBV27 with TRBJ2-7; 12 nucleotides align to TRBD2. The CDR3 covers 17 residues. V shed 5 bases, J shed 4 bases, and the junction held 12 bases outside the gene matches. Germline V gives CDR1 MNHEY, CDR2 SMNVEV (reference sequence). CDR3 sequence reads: CASSPRTSGTKGYEQYV. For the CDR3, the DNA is TGTGCCAGCAGTCCCCGGACTAGCGGGACGAAAGGATACGAGCAGTACGTC.

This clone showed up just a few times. The CDR3 DNA follows: TGCGCCAGCAGCTTGGTGGCCGCAGCGGCTTACAATGAGCAGTTCTTC. This codes for CASSLVAAAAYNEQFF. The rearrangement joins TRBV5-1 to TRBJ2-1; possible D gene TRBD2, 5 bases. CDR3 length: 16 amino acids. In germline, CDR1 is SGHRS, CDR2 YFSETQ. Trimming shortened V by 0 bases and J by 4 bases, and 14 bases separated the two germline ends.

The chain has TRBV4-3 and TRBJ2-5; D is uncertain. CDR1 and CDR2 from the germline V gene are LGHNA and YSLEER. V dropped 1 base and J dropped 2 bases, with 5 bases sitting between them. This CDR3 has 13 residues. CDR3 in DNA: TGCGCCAGCAGCCAAGGGCCTCAAGAGACCCAGTACTTC. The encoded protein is CASSQGPQETQYF.

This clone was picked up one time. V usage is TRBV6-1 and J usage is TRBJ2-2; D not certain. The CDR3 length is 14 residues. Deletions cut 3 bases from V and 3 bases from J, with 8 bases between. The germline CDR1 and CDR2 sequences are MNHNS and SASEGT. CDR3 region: CASSDQVHTGELFF. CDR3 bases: TGTGCCAGCAGTGATCAGGTCCACACCGGGGAGCTGTTTTTT.

CDR3 in amino acids: CASSVKPATVGNTIYF. The DNA for the CDR3 is TGTGCCAGCAGTGTTAAACCAGCGACAGTTGGAAACACCATATATTTT. The rearrangement links TRBV2 to TRBJ1-3; possibly TRBD1 for D (5 bases). V lost 4 bases and J 3 bases, leaving 16 bases between the germline ends. In germline, CDR1 is SNHLY, CDR2 FYNNEI. This CDR3 is 16 amino acids long.

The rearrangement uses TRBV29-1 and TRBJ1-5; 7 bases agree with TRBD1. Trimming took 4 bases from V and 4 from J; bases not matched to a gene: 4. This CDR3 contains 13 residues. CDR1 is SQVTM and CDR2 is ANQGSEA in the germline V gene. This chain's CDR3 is CSVGTGGNQPQHF. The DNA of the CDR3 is TGCAGCGTTGGGACAGGAGGGAATCAGCCCCAGCATTTT.

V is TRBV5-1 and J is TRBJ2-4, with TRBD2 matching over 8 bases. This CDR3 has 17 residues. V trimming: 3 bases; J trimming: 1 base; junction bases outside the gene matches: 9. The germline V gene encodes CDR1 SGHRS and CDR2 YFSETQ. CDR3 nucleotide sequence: TGCGCCAGCAGCTCCGGACGGGAGGGAAAGGCCAAAAACATTCAGTACTTC. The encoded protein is CASSSGREGKAKNIQYF.